This TCR beta chain was obtained from a study of T-cell memory formation after mild COVID-19. Using its own MiXCR run on the 5' RACE reads, TCRdb lists one record per CDR3 protein. The top ten hold around 8.7% of the sample, which has approximately 400,000 distinct CDR3 sequences, approximately 24% seen once. Per germline, CDR1 SQVTM and CDR2 ANQGSEA. The CDR3 totals 14 residues. Trimming left V 3 bases short and J 6 bases short, with 17 bases between. V gene TRBV29-1 combines with J gene TRBJ1-1; no firm D call. Sequenced sample: PBMCs or a T cell subset sorted from them (not recorded which). The sequence came from an adult woman who had mild COVID-19 (a few samples of this study predate the infection). Cell type and time point are not known. The CDR3 DNA sequence: TGCAGCGTTGAGGTAGCGGAGGTTCGACCTGAAGCTTTCTTT. Translating it yields CSVEVAEVRPEAFF.